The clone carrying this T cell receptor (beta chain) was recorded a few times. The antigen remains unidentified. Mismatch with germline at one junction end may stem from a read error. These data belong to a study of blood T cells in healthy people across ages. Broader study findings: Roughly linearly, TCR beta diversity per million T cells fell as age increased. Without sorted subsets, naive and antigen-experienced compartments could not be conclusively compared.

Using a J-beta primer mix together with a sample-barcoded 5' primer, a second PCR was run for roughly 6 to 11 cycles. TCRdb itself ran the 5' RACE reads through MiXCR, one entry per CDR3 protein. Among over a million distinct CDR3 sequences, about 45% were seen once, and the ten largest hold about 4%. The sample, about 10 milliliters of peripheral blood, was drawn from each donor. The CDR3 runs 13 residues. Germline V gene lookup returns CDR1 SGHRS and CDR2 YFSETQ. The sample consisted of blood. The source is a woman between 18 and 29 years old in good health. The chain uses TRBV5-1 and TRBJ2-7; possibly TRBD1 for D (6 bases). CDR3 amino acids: CAGSLVEQGKQYF. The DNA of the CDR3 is TGCGCCGGCAGCTTGGTGGAACAGGGAAAGCAGTACTTC. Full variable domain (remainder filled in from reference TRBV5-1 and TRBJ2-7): KAGVTQTPRYLIKTRGQQVTLSCSPISGHRSVSWYQQTPGQGLQFLFEYFSETQRNKGNFPGRFSGRQFSNSRSEMNVSTLELGDSALYLCAGSLVEQGKQYFGPGTRLTVT.